This T cell receptor (beta chain) was recovered during a study of chemoradiotherapy in HPV16-positive cancers. V gave up 5 bases and J gave up 1 base, with 12 bases separating them. Germline lookup yields CDR1 MNHNY and CDR2 SVGAGI (reference sequence). The CDR3 totals 14 residues. Study results and limitations: Functional assays defining HPV-specific T cells used only a couple of HPV16-positive patients. Candidate HPV-specific clones and E7-related TCR motifs grew in tumor during treatment.

TCRdb's table, derived via immunoSEQ multiplex PCR, lists solely in-frame clones and lacks some. The sample carries about 7,000 clones, nearly 80% recorded once. Concerning this clone: The antigen is unknown.

V and J are TRBV6-6 and TRBJ2-7; tentatively, D is TRBD1 (5 bases). The specimen was collected from a patient who underwent chemoradiotherapy. This TCR was sampled from a human donor with HPV-associated anogenital cancer. For the CDR3, the DNA is TGTGCCAGCAGTCCACAGGTGCCTTCCTACGAGCAGTACTTC. Its protein is CASSPQVPSYEQYF.